This T cell receptor (beta chain) is drawn from a study of T cells in Graves' hyperthyroidism and ophthalmopathy. The CDR3 extends over 15 amino acids. The J segment lost 9 bases and the V segment lost 0 bases, leaving 6 bases of the junction unmatched. Germline lookup yields CDR1 LGHNA and CDR2 YSLEER. It was RNA transcripts that yielded the amplified TCR beta CDR3 regions. The HTBI primer set served for first-round RT-PCR of the TCR CDR3. TCRdb itself ran the multiplex PCR reads through MiXCR, one entry per CDR3 protein. In the table there are some 700,000 distinct CDR3 sequences, around a sixth of which are singletons. As concerns this clonotype: No antigen is known for it.

General study results and limits: Ophthalmopathy prediction by the model preceded onset by a median about 6 months. A 13 V-J signature model discriminated ophthalmopathy versus stable hyperthyroidism.

The study enrolled patients aged 18 to 65 with newly diagnosed hyperthyroidism of under 2 months' duration. Sequenced material: blood. The sequence was obtained from a man in his forties or fifties with Graves' hyperthyroidism. The rearrangement uses TRBV4-3 and TRBJ2-7; 12 nucleotides match TRBD2. As DNA, the CDR3 is TGCGCCAGCAGCCAAGATCCACTAGCGGGGGGTCGGCAGTACTTC. Its translation is CASSQDPLAGGRQYF.